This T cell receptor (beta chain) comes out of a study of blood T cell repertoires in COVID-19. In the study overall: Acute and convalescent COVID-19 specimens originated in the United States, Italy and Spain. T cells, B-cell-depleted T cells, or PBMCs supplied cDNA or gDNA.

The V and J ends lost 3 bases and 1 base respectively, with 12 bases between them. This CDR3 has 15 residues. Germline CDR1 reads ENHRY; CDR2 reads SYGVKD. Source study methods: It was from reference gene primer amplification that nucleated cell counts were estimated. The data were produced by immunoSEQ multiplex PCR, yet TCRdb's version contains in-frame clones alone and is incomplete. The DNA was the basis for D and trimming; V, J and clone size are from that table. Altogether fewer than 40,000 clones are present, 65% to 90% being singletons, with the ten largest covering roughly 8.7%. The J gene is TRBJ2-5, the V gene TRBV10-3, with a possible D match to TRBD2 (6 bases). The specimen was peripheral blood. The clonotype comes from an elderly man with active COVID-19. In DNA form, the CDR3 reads TGTGCCATCAGTGACGGCGGGGCGCGCCAAGAGACCCAGTACTTC. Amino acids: CAISDGGARQETQYF.